This T cell receptor beta chain derives from a study of molecular identifiers for immune sequencing clone quantification. Whole-study results and caveats: Jurkat TCR RNA that was spiked in from one cell was reportedly detectable among some 980,000 naive cells. Over 97% of effector molecules, but under 1% in naive cells, were held by clones with more than 20 RNA copies.

Germline loops: CDR1 SEHNR, CDR2 FQNEAQ (reference sequence). Trimming left V 5 bases short and J 2 bases short, with 9 bases between. CDR3 length: 13 amino acids. The authors sorted naive CD8 T cells as CD8+CD4-CCR7+CD45RA+. This clonotype was detected ten times or more. The antigen remains unidentified. Using its own MiXCR run on the PCR reads, TCRdb lists one record per CDR3 protein. The sample carries around 480,000 distinct CDR3 sequences, roughly 25% recorded once. Sequencing used naive CD8+ T cells from blood, with Jurkat cell RNA spiked in. The sample's subset: FACS-sorted CD8+CD4-CCR7+CD45RA+ naive T cells. The receptor's source is a human donor in good health. Some libraries in this study had Jurkat cell RNA spiked in. The chain recombines TRBV7-9 with TRBJ1-1; tentatively, D is TRBD1 (5 bases). CDR3 coding DNA: TGTGCCAGCAGCGACGACAGCAACACTGAAGCTTTCTTT. Its protein product is CASSDDSNTEAFF.